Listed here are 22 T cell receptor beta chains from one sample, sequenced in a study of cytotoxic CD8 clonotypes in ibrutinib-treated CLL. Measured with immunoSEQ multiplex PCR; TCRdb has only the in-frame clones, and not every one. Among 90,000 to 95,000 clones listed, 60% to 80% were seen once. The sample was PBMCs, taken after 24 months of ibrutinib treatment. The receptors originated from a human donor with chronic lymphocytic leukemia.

The CDR3 sequence: CASSITGPLSSGANVLTF. CDR3 nucleotides: TGTGCCAGTAGTATTACAGGGCCTTTAAGCTCTGGGGCCAACGTCCTGACTTTC. The chain couples TRBV19 to TRBJ2-6; D might be TRBD1 (6 bases). CDR3 length: 18 amino acids. Trimming took 3 bases from V and 0 from J, leaving 15 bases between them. Per germline, CDR1 LNHDA and CDR2 SQIVND (reference sequence).

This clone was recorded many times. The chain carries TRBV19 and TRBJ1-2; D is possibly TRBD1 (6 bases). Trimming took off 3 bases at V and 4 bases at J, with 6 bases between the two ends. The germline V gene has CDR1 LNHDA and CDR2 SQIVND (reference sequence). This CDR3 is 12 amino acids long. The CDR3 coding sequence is TGTGCCAGTAGTATGACAGGCTATGGCTACACCTTC. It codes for CASSMTGYGYTF.

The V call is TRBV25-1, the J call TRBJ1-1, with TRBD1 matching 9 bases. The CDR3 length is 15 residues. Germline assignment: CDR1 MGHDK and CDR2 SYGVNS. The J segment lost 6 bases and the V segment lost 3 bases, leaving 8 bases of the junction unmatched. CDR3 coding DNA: TGTGCCAGCAGTGAGAACAGGGGGCAATCCCCTGAAGCTTTCTTT. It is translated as CASSENRGQSPEAFF.

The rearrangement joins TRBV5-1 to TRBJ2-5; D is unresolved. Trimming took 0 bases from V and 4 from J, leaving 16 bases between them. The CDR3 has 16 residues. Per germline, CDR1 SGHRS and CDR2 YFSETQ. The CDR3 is CASSLGRQPPRETQYF. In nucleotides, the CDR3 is TGCGCCAGCAGCTTGGGGCGGCAGCCACCTCGAGAGACCCAGTACTTC.

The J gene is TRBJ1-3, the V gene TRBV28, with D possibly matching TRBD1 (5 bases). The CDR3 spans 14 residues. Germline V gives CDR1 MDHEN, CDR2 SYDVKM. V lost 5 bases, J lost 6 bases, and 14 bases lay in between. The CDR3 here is CASSMTATQNTIYF. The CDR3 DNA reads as TGTGCCAGCAGTATGACAGCTACCCAAAACACCATATATTTT. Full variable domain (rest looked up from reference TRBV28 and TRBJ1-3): DVKVTQSSRYLVKRTGEKVFLECVQDMDHENMFWYRQDPGLGLRLIYFSYDVKMKEKGDIPEGYSVSREKKERFSLILESASTNQTSMYLCASSMTATQNTIYFGEGSWLTVV.

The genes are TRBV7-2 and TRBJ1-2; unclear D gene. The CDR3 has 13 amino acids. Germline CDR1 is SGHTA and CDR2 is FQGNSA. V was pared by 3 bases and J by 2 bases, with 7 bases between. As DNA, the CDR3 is TGTGCCAGCAGCTTCTTACAGAACTATGGCTACACCTTC. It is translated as CASSFLQNYGYTF.

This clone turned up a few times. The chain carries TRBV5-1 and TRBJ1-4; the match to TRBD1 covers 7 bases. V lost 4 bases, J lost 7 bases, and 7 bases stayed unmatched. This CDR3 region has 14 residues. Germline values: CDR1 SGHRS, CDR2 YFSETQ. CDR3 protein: CASSQGGQGEKLFF. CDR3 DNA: TGCGCCAGCAGCCAAGGGGGCCAAGGTGAAAAACTGTTTTTT.

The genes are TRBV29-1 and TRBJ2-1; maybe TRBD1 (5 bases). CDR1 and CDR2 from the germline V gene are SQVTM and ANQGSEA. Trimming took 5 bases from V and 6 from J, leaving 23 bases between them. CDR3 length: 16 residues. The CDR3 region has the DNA TGCAGCGTTCAATTAAACATGATCAGGGTTGGCAATGAGCAGTTCTTC. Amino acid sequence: CSVQLNMIRVGNEQFF.

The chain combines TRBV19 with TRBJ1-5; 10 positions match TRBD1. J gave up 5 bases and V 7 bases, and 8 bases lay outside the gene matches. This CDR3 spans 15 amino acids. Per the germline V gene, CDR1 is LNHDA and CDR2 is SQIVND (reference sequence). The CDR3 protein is CASTPGQGVDQPQHF. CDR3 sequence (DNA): TGTGCCAGTACCCCCGGACAGGGGGTTGATCAGCCCCAGCATTTT.

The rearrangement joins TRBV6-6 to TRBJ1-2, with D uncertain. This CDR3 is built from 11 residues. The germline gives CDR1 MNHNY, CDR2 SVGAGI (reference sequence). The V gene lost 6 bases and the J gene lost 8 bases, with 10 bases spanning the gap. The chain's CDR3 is CASRGLGGYTF. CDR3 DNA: TGTGCCAGCAGAGGACTGGGGGGCTACACCTTC.

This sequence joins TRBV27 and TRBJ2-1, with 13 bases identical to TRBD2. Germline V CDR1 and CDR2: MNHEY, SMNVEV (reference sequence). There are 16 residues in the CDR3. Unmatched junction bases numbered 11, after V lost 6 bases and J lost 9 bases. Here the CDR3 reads CASSQTSGRGIGEQFF. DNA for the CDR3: TGTGCCAGCAGCCAAACTAGCGGGAGGGGGATCGGTGAGCAGTTCTTC.

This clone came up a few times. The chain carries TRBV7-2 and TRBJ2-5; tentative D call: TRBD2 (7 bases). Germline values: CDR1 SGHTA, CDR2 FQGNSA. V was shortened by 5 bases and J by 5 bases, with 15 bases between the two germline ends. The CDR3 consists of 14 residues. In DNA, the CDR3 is TGTGCCAGCAGCCATTCGCGGGGGCCCGAGACCCAGTACTTC. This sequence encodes CASSHSRGPETQYF.

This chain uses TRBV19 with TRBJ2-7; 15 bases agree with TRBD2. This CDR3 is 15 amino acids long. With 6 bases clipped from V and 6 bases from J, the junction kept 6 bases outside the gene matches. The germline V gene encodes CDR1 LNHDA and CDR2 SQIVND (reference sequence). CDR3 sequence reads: CASSQRTSGRVEQYF. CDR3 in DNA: TGTGCCAGTAGCCAACGGACTAGCGGGAGGGTCGAGCAGTACTTC.

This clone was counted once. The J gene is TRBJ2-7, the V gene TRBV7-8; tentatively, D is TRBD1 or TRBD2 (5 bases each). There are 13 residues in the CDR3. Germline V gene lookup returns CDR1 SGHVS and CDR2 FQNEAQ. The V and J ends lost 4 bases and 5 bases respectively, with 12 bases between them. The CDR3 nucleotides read TGTGCCAGCAGCTCCGGGACGGTCCACGAGCAGTACTTC. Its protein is CASSSGTVHEQYF.

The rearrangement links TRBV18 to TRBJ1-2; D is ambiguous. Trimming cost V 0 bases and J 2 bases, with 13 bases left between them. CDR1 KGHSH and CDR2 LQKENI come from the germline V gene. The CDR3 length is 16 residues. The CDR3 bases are TGTGCCAGCTCACCACCCCTCGGAAGTCACAACTATGGCTACACCTTC. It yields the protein CASSPPLGSHNYGYTF.

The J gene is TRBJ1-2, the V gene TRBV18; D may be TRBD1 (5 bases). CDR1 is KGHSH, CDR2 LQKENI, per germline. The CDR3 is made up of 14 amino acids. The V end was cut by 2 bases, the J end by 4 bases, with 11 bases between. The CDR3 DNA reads TGTGCCAGCTCACCATCAGGGACCGTCTATGGCTACACCTTC. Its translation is CASSPSGTVYGYTF. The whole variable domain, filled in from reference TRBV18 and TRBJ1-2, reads NAGVMQNPRHLVRRRGQEARLRCSPMKGHSHVYWYRQLPEEGLKFMVYLQKENIIDESGMPKERFSAEFPKEGPSILRIQQVVRGDSAAYFCASSPSGTVYGYTFGSGTRLTVV.

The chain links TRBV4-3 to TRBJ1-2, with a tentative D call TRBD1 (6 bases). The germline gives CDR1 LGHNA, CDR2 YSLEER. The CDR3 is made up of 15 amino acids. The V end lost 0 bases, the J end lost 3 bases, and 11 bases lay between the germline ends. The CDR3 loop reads CASSQDLGQHYGYTF. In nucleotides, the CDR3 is TGCGCCAGCAGCCAAGATCTTGGACAGCACTATGGCTACACCTTC.

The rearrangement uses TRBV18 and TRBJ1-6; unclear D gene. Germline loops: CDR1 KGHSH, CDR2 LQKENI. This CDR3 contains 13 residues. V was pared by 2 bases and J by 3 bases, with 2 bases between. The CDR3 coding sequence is TGTGCCAGCTCACCATTCTATAATTCACCCCTCCACTTT. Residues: CASSPFYNSPLHF.

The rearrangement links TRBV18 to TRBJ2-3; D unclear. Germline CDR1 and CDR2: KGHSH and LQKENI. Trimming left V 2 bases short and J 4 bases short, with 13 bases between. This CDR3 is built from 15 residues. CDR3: CASSPDISRSDTQYF. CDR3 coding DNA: TGTGCCAGCTCACCAGACATTTCCCGGTCAGATACGCAGTATTTT.

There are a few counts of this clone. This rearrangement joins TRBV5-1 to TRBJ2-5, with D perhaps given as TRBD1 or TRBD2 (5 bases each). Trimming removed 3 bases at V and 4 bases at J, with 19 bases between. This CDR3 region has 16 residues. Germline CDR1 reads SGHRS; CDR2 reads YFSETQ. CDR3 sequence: CASSSALAHQGETQYF. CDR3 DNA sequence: TGCGCCAGCAGCTCGGCTCTAGCCCACCAGGGAGAGACCCAGTACTTC.

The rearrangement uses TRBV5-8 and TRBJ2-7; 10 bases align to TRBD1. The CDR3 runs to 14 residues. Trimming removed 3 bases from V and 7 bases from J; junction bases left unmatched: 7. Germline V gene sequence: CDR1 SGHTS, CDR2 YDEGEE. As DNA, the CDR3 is TGTGCCAGCAGCTACTCGGGACAGGGGCGAGAGCAGTACTTC. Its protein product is CASSYSGQGREQYF.

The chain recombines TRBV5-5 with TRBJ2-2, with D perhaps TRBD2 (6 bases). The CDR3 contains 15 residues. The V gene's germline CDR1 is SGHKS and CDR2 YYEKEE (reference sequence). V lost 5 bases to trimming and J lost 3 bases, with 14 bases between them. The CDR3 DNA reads TGTGCCAGCAGTTTCGACCCGGGAGACACCGGGGAGCTGTTTTTT. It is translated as CASSFDPGDTGELFF.